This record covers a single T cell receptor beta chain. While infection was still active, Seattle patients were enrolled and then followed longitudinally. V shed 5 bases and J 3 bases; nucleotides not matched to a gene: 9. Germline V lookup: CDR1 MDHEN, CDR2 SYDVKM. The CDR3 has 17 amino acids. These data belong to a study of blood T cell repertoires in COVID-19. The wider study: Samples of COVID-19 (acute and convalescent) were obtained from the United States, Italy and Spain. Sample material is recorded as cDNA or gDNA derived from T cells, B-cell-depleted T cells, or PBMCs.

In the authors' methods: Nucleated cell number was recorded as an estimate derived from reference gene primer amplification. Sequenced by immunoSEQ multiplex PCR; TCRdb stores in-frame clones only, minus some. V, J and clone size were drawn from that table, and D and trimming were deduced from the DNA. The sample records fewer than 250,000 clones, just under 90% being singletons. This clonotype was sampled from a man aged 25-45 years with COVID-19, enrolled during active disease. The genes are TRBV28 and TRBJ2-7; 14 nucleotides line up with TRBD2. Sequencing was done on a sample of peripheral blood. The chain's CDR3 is CASSPGLAGVHIYEQYF. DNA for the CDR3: TGTGCCAGCAGTCCGGGACTAGCGGGAGTTCACATCTACGAGCAGTACTTC.